This paragraph covers one TCR beta chain sequence. The source of the sample is a study of blood T cell repertoires in COVID-19. As for the study in general: PBMCs, B-cell-depleted T cells, or T cells provided the cDNA or gDNA that made up the material.

Per the authors' pipeline: Quantification of nucleated cells was approximated via reference gene primer amplification. Method: immunoSEQ multiplex PCR; TCRdb's copy keeps in-frame clones and lacks some. V and J calls plus clone size are reproduced from that table; the DNA served to infer D and trimming. The sample lists approximately 200,000 clones; roughly nine tenths were seen once. Trimming pared 4 bases from V and 0 bases from J, leaving 8 bases between. The CDR3 sequence is 14 residues long. Germline V gene lookup returns CDR1 KGHSH and CDR2 LQKENI. The sequenced sample consisted of PBMCs or T cells enriched from blood (not recorded which). The genes are TRBV18 and TRBJ2-3; D might be TRBD1 (6 bases). The receptor comes from a woman aged 40 to 55 with acute COVID-19. The chain's CDR3 is CASSRTVSTDTQYF. The CDR3 DNA sequence: TGTGCCAGCTCACGGACAGTCAGCACAGATACGCAGTATTTT. The full variable domain, with the rest looked up from reference TRBV18 and TRBJ2-3, is NAGVMQNPRHLVRRRGQEARLRCSPMKGHSHVYWYRQLPEEGLKFMVYLQKENIIDESGMPKERFSAEFPKEGPSILRIQQVVRGDSAAYFCASSRTVSTDTQYFGPGTRLTVL.